What follows describes a single TCR beta chain. What it binds is unknown. This sample was included in a study of T cell responses to AZD1222 COVID-19 vaccine. Notes on the study in general: Donors, mostly white British, included more females; clonal diversity was possibly underestimated. Every sample of the repertoires postdated the peak T cell response. Of spike-specific TCRs, nearly half reportedly target regions left unmutated in variants.

Germline assignment: CDR1 SGHRS and CDR2 YFSETQ. This CDR3 comprises 14 residues. Trimming removed 4 bases at V and 7 bases at J, with 17 bases between. Repertoires were generated with immunoSEQ multiplex PCR, while TCRdb's copy carries only in-frame clones and drops some. Among approximately 69,000 clones listed, around four fifths were seen once. Pooling was applied to second doses at about 4 or about 12 weeks. This receptor was taken from an adult who received the AZD1222 COVID-19 vaccine. The starting material was peripheral blood, obtained 28 days after the second AZD1222 dose. The rearrangement uses TRBV5-1 and TRBJ1-2, with D unclear. The CDR3 protein is CASSPELGRGGYTF. The CDR3 DNA is TGCGCCAGCAGCCCTGAGTTAGGGAGAGGTGGCTACACCTTC. The full variable domain, its missing parts supplied by reference TRBV5-1 and TRBJ1-2, is KAGVTQTPRYLIKTRGQQVTLSCSPISGHRSVSWYQQTPGQGLQFLFEYFSETQRNKGNFPGRFSGRQFSNSRSEMNVSTLELGDSALYLCASSPELGRGGYTFGSGTRLTVV.